A single sample is the source of the 5 T cell receptor beta chains below, sequenced in a study of neoadjuvant nivolumab and ipilimumab in lung cancer. Sequencing used immunoSEQ multiplex PCR; TCRdb keeps in-frame clones, though not all of them. Among roughly 49,000 clones listed, around 89% were seen once. The input for sequencing was blood, taken before neoadjuvant nivolumab, alone or with ipilimumab. All receptors come from an adult with non-small cell lung cancer. Some clones in this sample may be carry-over from other donors' samples.

The V call is TRBV4-1, the J call TRBJ1-2, with a tentative D call TRBD1 (5 bases). V lost 4 bases and J 8 bases, leaving 14 bases between the germline ends. The CDR3 sequence is 13 residues long. Germline lookup yields CDR1 MGHRA and CDR2 YSYEKL. In DNA, the CDR3 is TGCGCCAGCAGCCTCCCGACCCAGGGCGGCTACACCTTC. Protein product: CASSLPTQGGYTF.

J is TRBJ2-1 and V is TRBV18; no definite D call. The CDR3 length is 14 residues. Germline-derived CDR1 and CDR2 are KGHSH and LQKENI. The V end lost 3 bases, the J end lost 8 bases, and 14 bases lay between the germline ends. The DNA for the CDR3 is TGTGCCAGCTCACCTTTTTACGTCTTGGATGAGCAGTTCTTC. Translating it yields CASSPFYVLDEQFF.

This clone was seen only once. This chain uses TRBV19 with TRBJ1-1; no clear D gene. The V end was cut by 3 bases, the J end by 1 base, with 9 bases between. The CDR3 contains 14 residues. Germline V gene lookup returns CDR1 LNHDA and CDR2 SQIVND (reference sequence). This chain's CDR3 is CASSMTLQNTEAFF. The CDR3 coding sequence is TGTGCCAGTAGTATGACCCTTCAGAACACTGAAGCTTTCTTT.

The chain couples TRBV4-2 to TRBJ1-3; no clear D. The CDR3 length is 17 residues. Germline V CDR1 and CDR2: LGHNA, YNFKEQ. Trimming cost V 0 bases and J 2 bases, with 14 bases left between them. CDR3: CASSQDLDFYTGNTIYF. Here the CDR3 DNA reads TGTGCCAGCAGCCAAGATCTGGACTTTTACACTGGAAACACCATATATTTT.

The chain combines TRBV7-9 with TRBJ1-4; the D gene is possibly TRBD1 (5 bases). The germline CDR1 and CDR2 sequences are SEHNR and FQNEAQ (reference sequence). The CDR3 runs to 17 residues. V gave up 5 bases and J gave up 2 bases, with 18 bases separating them. The CDR3 region has the DNA TGTGCCAGCAGCCCCGGCCGGGGGAGGGTGACTAATGAAAAACTGTTTTTT. Translation gives CASSPGRGRVTNEKLFF.